This entry lists 26 T cell receptor beta chains sequenced from one sample in a study of regulatory T cells in long-lasting Graves disease. Through Arm-PCR of CDR3 regions and iRepertoire HTBI primers, TCR beta libraries were built. MiXCR, applied by TCRdb to the multiplex PCR reads, yields one record per CDR3 protein. The table has about 300,000 distinct CDR3 sequences, 22% seen once. Time point noted: persistent/refractory GD, antithyroid drugs over 5 years with positive TRAb. Extracted PBMC RNA gave rise to the TCR library. Specimen: peripheral blood mononuclear cells (PBMCs), collected when the disease was refractory, from a patient treated with antithyroid drugs. The receptors were gathered from a female donor with Graves disease.

In this sample, this clonotype turned up many times. The V call is TRBV10-3, the J call TRBJ1-3, with D unclear. Deletions cut 3 bases from V and 2 bases from J, with 8 bases between. Germline V gives CDR1 ENHRY, CDR2 SYGVKD. The CDR3 has 14 residues. In DNA, the CDR3 is TGTGCCATCAGTGATAGGGCAGCTGGAAACACCATATATTTT. This gives the protein CAISDRAAGNTIYF.

The rearrangement links TRBV28 to TRBJ1-1; D is uncertain. The germline CDR1 and CDR2 sequences are MDHEN and SYDVKM. The V and J ends lost 3 bases and 5 bases respectively, with 10 bases between them. This CDR3 has 13 amino acids. CDR3: CASSFAGWTEAFF. CDR3 DNA sequence: TGTGCCAGCAGTTTTGCAGGATGGACTGAAGCTTTCTTT.

This clonotype showed up many times. The chain links TRBV28 to TRBJ2-7; TRBD1 matches at 8 bases. Germline V lookup: CDR1 MDHEN, CDR2 SYDVKM. The CDR3 consists of 14 residues. With 6 bases clipped from V and 3 bases from J, the junction kept 7 bases outside the gene matches. In nucleotides, the CDR3 is TGTGCCAGCAGCCGACAGGGGTGGGTCTACGAGCAGTACTTC. As protein: CASSRQGWVYEQYF. The full variable domain, in which reference TRBV28 and TRBJ2-7 provide the parts outside the CDR3, is DVKVTQSSRYLVKRTGEKVFLECVQDMDHENMFWYRQDPGLGLRLIYFSYDVKMKEKGDIPEGYSVSREKKERFSLILESASTNQTSMYLCASSRQGWVYEQYFGPGTRLTVT.

This clonotype appeared a few times. One end of the junction does not line up with germline, which may come from a read error. This rearrangement joins TRBV18 to TRBJ1-1; D remains ambiguous. The CDR3 loop spans 13 amino acids. CDR1 is KGHSH, CDR2 LQKENI, per germline. CDR3 sequence (DNA): TGCGCCAGCAGCCAAGGAAGGGACACTGAAGCTTTCTTT. Protein product: CASSQGRDTEAFF.

V and J are TRBV6-5 and TRBJ2-7; D not certain. The V gene's germline CDR1 is MNHEY and CDR2 SVGAGI. This CDR3 has 14 residues. V was pared by 0 bases and J by 3 bases, with 9 bases between. This chain's CDR3 is CASSYSFSHYEQYF. The CDR3 nucleotides are TGTGCCAGCAGTTACTCGTTCTCACACTACGAGCAGTACTTC.

This clonotype has ten or more counts. The chain is built from TRBV28 and TRBJ2-4; D remains ambiguous. This CDR3 is 10 amino acids long. From germline, CDR1 is MDHEN and CDR2 SYDVKM. The V gene lost 4 bases and the J gene lost 6 bases, with 1 base spanning the gap. The CDR3: CASSSNIQYF. In DNA, the CDR3 is TGTGCCAGCAGTTCAAACATTCAGTACTTC. The full variable domain, rest sourced from reference TRBV28 and TRBJ2-4, is DVKVTQSSRYLVKRTGEKVFLECVQDMDHENMFWYRQDPGLGLRLIYFSYDVKMKEKGDIPEGYSVSREKKERFSLILESASTNQTSMYLCASSSNIQYFGAGTRLSVL.

The rearrangement uses TRBV29-1 and TRBJ1-2; unclear D gene. The germline gives CDR1 SQVTM, CDR2 ANQGSEA. V was shortened by 7 bases and J by 2 bases, with 14 bases between the two germline ends. There are 13 residues in the CDR3. The CDR3 spells CSARWTENYGYTF. The DNA of the CDR3 is TGCAGCGCACGGTGGACGGAGAACTATGGCTACACCTTC. The variable domain in full, with the rest retrieved from reference TRBV29-1 and TRBJ1-2, is SAVISQKPSRDICQRGTSLTIQCQVDSQVTMMFWYRQQPGQSLTLIATANQGSEATYESGFVIDKFPISRPNLTFSTLTVSNMSPEDSSIYLCSARWTENYGYTFGSGTRLTVV.

This clonotype was counted many times. This chain uses TRBV28 with TRBJ1-1, with D unclear. Trimming took off 2 bases at V and 2 bases at J, with 12 bases between the two ends. The germline V gene has CDR1 MDHEN and CDR2 SYDVKM. The CDR3 contains 15 residues. CDR3 DNA: TGTGCCAGCAGTTTACCGATAGGGATAAACACTGAAGCTTTCTTT. Protein sequence: CASSLPIGINTEAFF.

This clonotype was seen a handful of times. The chain is built from TRBV18 and TRBJ2-7; 8 bases line up with TRBD1. V was clipped by 5 bases and J by 2 bases; unmatched bases: 8. The germline V gene encodes CDR1 KGHSH and CDR2 LQKENI. The CDR3 is 15 amino acids. Here the CDR3 DNA reads TGTGCCAGCTCAATTGACAGGGGCCTGACCTACGAGCAGTACTTC. It is translated as CASSIDRGLTYEQYF.

This clonotype was counted ten times or more. The J gene is TRBJ2-7, the V gene TRBV12-3 or TRBV12-4; 7 positions match TRBD1. This CDR3 region has 15 residues. V shed 2 bases, J shed 6 bases, and the junction held 10 bases outside the gene matches. CDR3 DNA: TGTGCCAGCAGTTTAAGGGGGACAGCTGGATCCGAGCAGTACTTC. It is translated as CASSLRGTAGSEQYF.

The V call is TRBV9, the J call TRBJ2-7; TRBD2 matches at 8 bases. Germline V gene data show CDR1 as SGDLS and CDR2 as YYNGEE. The CDR3 runs to 18 residues. The trim removed 5 bases at V and 5 bases at J, leaving 21 bases unmatched. DNA of the CDR3: TGTGCCAGCAGTAAGGAAGTGGGACTAGTGGGAGATCGCCACGAGCAGTACTTC. Translating gives CASSKEVGLVGDRHEQYF.

V gene TRBV4-3 combines with J gene TRBJ1-6; 11 bases fit TRBD1. The CDR3 has 15 residues. With 3 bases clipped from V and 7 bases from J, the junction kept 2 bases outside the gene matches. Per the germline V gene, CDR1 is LGHNA and CDR2 is YSLEER. CDR3 sequence reads: CASSHGQGANSPLHF. CDR3 in DNA: TGCGCCAGCAGCCATGGACAGGGGGCGAATTCACCCCTCCACTTT.

This clonotype has a handful of counts. The chain uses TRBV18 and TRBJ1-1, with a weak D call TRBD1 (5 bases). V was trimmed by 6 bases and J by 10 bases, leaving 18 bases between them. The CDR3 contains 13 residues. Germline lookup yields CDR1 KGHSH and CDR2 LQKENI. The CDR3 spells CASSPGSGFGAFF. For the CDR3, the DNA is TGTGCCAGCTCGCCAGGGTCCGGCTTTGGAGCTTTCTTT.

This clonotype was counted between two and nine times. A read error may account for a junction end that differs from germline. The chain joins TRBV18 to TRBJ2-2, with TRBD1 identical over 9 bases. CDR1 is KGHSH, CDR2 LQKENI, per germline. The CDR3 is 15 amino acids. This chain's CDR3 is CASSIQGADTGEPFF. DNA of the CDR3: TGTGCCAGCTCCATACAGGGGGCTGACACCGGGGAGCCGTTTTTT.

The chain links TRBV29-1 to TRBJ2-5, with 7 bases aligning to TRBD1. This CDR3 comprises 16 residues. V trimming: 2 bases; J trimming: 4 bases; junction bases outside the gene matches: 13. Germline V gene lookup returns CDR1 SQVTM and CDR2 ANQGSEA. In DNA, the CDR3 is TGCAGCGTTGAACGCACTGGTGGGACAGACGGAGAGACCCAGTACTTC. Translated: CSVERTGGTDGETQYF.

This clonotype appeared many times. This chain links TRBV7-3 with TRBJ1-1; D unclear. In germline, CDR1 is SGHTA, CDR2 FQGTGA. The CDR3 is made up of 15 amino acids. V dropped 1 base and J dropped 1 base, with 10 bases sitting between them. The CDR3, as DNA: TGTGCCAGCAGCTTAAATGGGGTGGGGAACACTGAAGCTTTCTTT. Its translation: CASSLNGVGNTEAFF. The full variable domain, rest sourced from reference TRBV7-3 and TRBJ1-1, is GAGVSQTPSNKVTEKGKYVELRCDPISGHTALYWYRQSLGQGPEFLIYFQGTGAADDSGLPNDRFFAVRPEGSVSTLKIQRTERGDSAVYLCASSLNGVGNTEAFFGQGTRLTVV.

The chain uses TRBV5-1 and TRBJ2-7; maybe TRBD1 (5 bases). Trimming stripped 6 bases from V and 2 bases from J, with 12 bases between. The germline gives CDR1 SGHRS, CDR2 YFSETQ. The CDR3 runs 13 residues. CDR3 nucleotide sequence: TGCGCCAGCAACGCAGGGCAGGCCTACGAGCAGTACTTC. It is translated as CASNAGQAYEQYF. Full variable domain (rest looked up from reference TRBV5-1 and TRBJ2-7): KAGVTQTPRYLIKTRGQQVTLSCSPISGHRSVSWYQQTPGQGLQFLFEYFSETQRNKGNFPGRFSGRQFSNSRSEMNVSTLELGDSALYLCASNAGQAYEQYFGPGTRLTVT.

There are a few counts of this clonotype. The chain recombines TRBV9 with TRBJ2-5, with D possibly being TRBD1 or TRBD2 (8 bases each). This CDR3 region has 17 residues. From germline, CDR1 is SGDLS and CDR2 YYNGEE. V was shortened by 1 base and J by 3 bases, with 19 bases between the two germline ends. CDR3 region: CASSVTGGLAGKETQYF. The DNA of the CDR3 is TGTGCCAGCAGCGTAACAGGGGGGCTAGCGGGCAAAGAGACCCAGTACTTC.

Of note for this clonotype: It may be a read error: a sequence one base away is much more abundant. The final CDR3 position lacks the conserved phenylalanine or tryptophan, pointing to a likely read error. The rearrangement uses TRBV29-1 and TRBJ2-7; D ambiguous. V lost 4 bases, J lost 2 bases, and 9 bases lay in between. The CDR3 loop spans 12 amino acids. The germline CDR1 and CDR2 sequences are SQVTM and ANQGSEA. The CDR3: CSVVGRTYEQYL. The DNA for the CDR3 is TGCAGCGTTGTCGGCCGTACCTACGAGCAGTACCTC.

CDR3 loop: CAWSWGDHTDTQYF. CDR3 nucleotide sequence: TGTGCCTGGAGTTGGGGGGACCACACAGATACGCAGTATTTT. The rearrangement joins TRBV30 to TRBJ2-3; possible D gene TRBD2, 6 bases. Trimming cost V 2 bases and J 2 bases, with 11 bases left between them. Per the germline V gene, CDR1 is GTSNPN and CDR2 is SVGIG (reference sequence). The CDR3 extends over 14 amino acids.

This clonotype was detected a few times. This chain joins TRBV14 and TRBJ2-6; D is unclear. Trimming removed 0 bases from V and 0 bases from J, with 9 bases in between. This CDR3 spans 17 amino acids. Germline CDR1 reads SGHDN; CDR2 reads FVKESK. CDR3 bases: TGTGCCAGCAGCCAAGATTTTCCGACCTCTGGGGCCAACGTCCTGACTTTC. Amino acids: CASSQDFPTSGANVLTF.

This clonotype has a count of ten or more. The chain has TRBV6-5 and TRBJ2-7; 7 nucleotides match TRBD2. There are 15 residues in the CDR3. From germline, CDR1 is MNHEY and CDR2 SVGAGI. V trimming: 2 bases; J trimming: 2 bases; junction bases outside the gene matches: 6. For the CDR3, the DNA is TGTGCCAGCAGTTACGCCCGGGAGGACGCCTACGAGCAGTACTTC. This gives the protein CASSYAREDAYEQYF.

The chain combines TRBV7-2 with TRBJ1-1; no firm D call. Germline CDR1 is SGHTA and CDR2 is FQGNSA. The ends were cut back, 0 bases at V and 4 bases at J, with 6 bases in the middle. CDR3 length equals 13 residues. CDR3 nucleotide sequence: TGTGCCAGCAGCTTAGCGCCGGGCACTGAAGCTTTCTTT. Protein product: CASSLAPGTEAFF.

This clonotype was recorded many times. V is TRBV7-2 and J is TRBJ2-2, with TRBD2 identical over 8 bases. Germline CDR1 is SGHTA and CDR2 is FQGNSA. V lost 5 bases, J lost 5 bases, and 7 bases stayed unmatched. This CDR3 is built from 15 residues. The CDR3 nucleotides read TGTGCCAGCAGCCGGAGCGGGAGCGTAACCGGGGAGCTGTTTTTT. The encoded protein is CASSRSGSVTGELFF.

V usage is TRBV7-9 and J usage is TRBJ1-1; D not resolved. Per germline, CDR1 SEHNR and CDR2 FQNEAQ (reference sequence). CDR3 length: 12 residues. V was trimmed by 1 base and J by 7 bases, leaving 7 bases between them. CDR3 loop: CASSLVRDEAFF. The CDR3 coding sequence is TGTGCCAGCAGCTTAGTAAGAGATGAAGCTTTCTTT.

The V gene is TRBV7-9, the J gene TRBJ2-1; D is unresolved. Trimming removed 1 base at V and 2 bases at J, with 3 bases between. The CDR3 totals 13 residues. Germline CDR1 SEHNR, CDR2 FQNEAQ (reference sequence). CDR3 nucleotides: TGTGCCAGCAGCTTAGACCCCTACAATGAGCAGTTCTTC. This codes for CASSLDPYNEQFF.